This T cell receptor beta chain was identified during a study of shared clonotypes between healthy human individuals (dated by TCRdb to about 2020). For context, the study as a whole: The cohort included a few men and a couple of women between 18 and 49 years of age. Leukapheresis yielded between about 0.85 and 10 billion PBMCs per donor. The study deeply sequenced blood TCR repertoires of five healthy adults to estimate repertoire size and the extent of clonotype sharing between individuals. Different laboratories and diverse techniques were used to prepare libraries and sequence TCR repertoires, to increase sequencing depth and limit assay-specific biases. Per donor, three plates each were used for CD4 naive and CD4 memory, two for CD8 naive, and one for CD8 memory.

This clone is a singleton in its sample. Its antigen has not been determined. No quality values exist for individual bases; no much larger clone is one base distant. As encoded in the germline V gene (reference sequence), CDR1 is DFQATT while CDR2 is SNEGSKA. Taken from cysteine to phenylalanine, the CDR3 has 11 residues. Of the read, only the CDR3 DNA is kept; its 33 bases are in frame from base 1. The donors were healthy, HIV-negative adults who had no recently reported acute infections or vaccinations. Every donor was a Caucasian adult living in Nashville, Tennessee, USA. CD4+ T cells were enriched by magnetic negative selection; naive cells were then positively selected on CD45RA, and the negative fraction formed the memory subset. Blood was obtained by leukapheresis, after which PBMCs were separated by Ficoll-Histopaque density gradient centrifugation and cryopreserved in liquid nitrogen vapor phase. Analytical flow cytometry was used to check the purity and quantity of each magnetically sorted T cell population. Genomic DNA was isolated from every sorted fraction and measured by UV absorbance on a Nanodrop 2000c.

TCR CDR3 regions were amplified from genomic DNA by multiplex PCR using the deep immunoSEQ assay. Genomic DNA extracted from each cell subset was distributed evenly over all wells of several immunoSEQ 96-well plates, and each plate served as one replicate. For sorted subsets, approximately 200 ng of genomic DNA, equivalent to around 29,000 T cell genomes, went into each replicate PCR. Purified libraries were measured with a Qubit 3.0 fluorometer, size-checked on a Bioanalyzer 2100, and measured again with the KAPA Library Quantification kit. A separate single-read 150-cycle Illumina NextSeq 550 flow cell was used to sequence each immunoSEQ 96-well plate. In the authors' own workflow: Because the immunoSEQ output included only junctional sequences and no quality scores, the filtering could not be the same as the filtering used for full-length reads. To assign V/J genes and CDR3, sequences were annotated using PyIR, a Python wrapper for IgBLAST v1.9, with IMGT germline references. Reads were removed for weak V/J assignments (E-value above 1e-6), missing CDR3, stop codons, out-of-frame junctions, or ambiguous translated residues. V3J clonotypes were defined by identical inferred V gene, J gene, and CDR3 amino acid sequence. The percentage overlap between two repertoires was calculated by dividing the number of shared unique clonotypes by the size of the smaller repertoire. Richness of each repertoire was evaluated using RTK rarefaction, the Chao1 estimator, and Recon v2.1 estimates of unobserved clonotypes. Generation probabilities for all TCRbeta clonotypes obtained by the gDNA method from a handful of donors were computed using OLGA. The immuneACCESS repertoire file appears here via TCRdb, limited to in-frame rearrangements. These files lack a portion of the clones; in checked studies, under half of the deficit traces to unresolved V genes, and the cause of the others is not known. The V and J calls and clone size come from that table; D and trimming were worked out from the DNA. Across this sample there are approximately 1,500,000 clones, with around 97% seen only once. The ten largest clones take up approximately 1.2% of the sample.

Broader findings and caveats from the paper: Even with the large sequencing depth, rarefaction of the sorted-subset datasets indicated that sequencing was incomplete. Sampling was restricted to blood, and TCR repertoires in tissue are likely to differ from TCR repertoires in blood. Clonotypes shared by all four sorted-subset donors showed higher generation probabilities than non-shared clonotypes. The genetic and exposure-history diversity represented was limited by the small number of donors. Based on pairwise subsampling, the degree of clonotype sharing among donors was expected to be affected by sequencing depth. Larger estimated clonotype richness was generally found for naive subsets than for memory subsets. When a handful of donors were compared, the shared fraction of clonotypes was about 5% for naive CD4, around 3.6% for naive CD8, 2.3% for memory CD4, and 0.4% for memory CD8.

The chain joins TRBV20-1 to TRBJ2-7, with the D assignment possibly TRBD1 or TRBD2, given 5 matching bases for each. Sequencing input: naive CD4+ T cells sorted from blood. The label giving this sample's cell subset or site can be read as: CD45RA+ positively selected. This TCR derives from a man aged 30 to 45 in good health. The CDR3 loop reads CRAGTAYEQYF. Here is the DNA: TGCAGAGCCGGGACGGCATACGAGCAGTACTTC.